This TCR beta chain was documented in a study of radiotherapy plus CTLA-4 blockade in lung cancer. Libraries were prepared by immunoSEQ multiplex PCR; TCRdb keeps only in-frame clonotypes and omits some of them. This table has about 80,000 clones, 84% appearing once. Between the trimmed V and J ends, which lost 6 bases and 0 bases, there was a span of 17 bases. Looked up from germline, CDR1 is MNHNS and CDR2 is SASEGT. This CDR3 has 16 amino acids. Enrolled patients, whose metastatic non-small-cell lung cancer was chemo-refractory, received focal radiation plus CTLA-4 blockade with ipilimumab. V and J are TRBV6-1 and TRBJ1-2; D is undetermined. This clonotype was sampled from a human donor with non-small cell lung cancer who had stable disease on radiotherapy plus ipilimumab. Sequenced material: peripheral blood, taken from a patient treated with radiotherapy plus ipilimumab. CDR3 coding DNA: TGTGCCAGCAGCGAAACTGCCCGGGCCACTAACTATGGCTACACCTTC. Its translation is CASSETARATNYGYTF.